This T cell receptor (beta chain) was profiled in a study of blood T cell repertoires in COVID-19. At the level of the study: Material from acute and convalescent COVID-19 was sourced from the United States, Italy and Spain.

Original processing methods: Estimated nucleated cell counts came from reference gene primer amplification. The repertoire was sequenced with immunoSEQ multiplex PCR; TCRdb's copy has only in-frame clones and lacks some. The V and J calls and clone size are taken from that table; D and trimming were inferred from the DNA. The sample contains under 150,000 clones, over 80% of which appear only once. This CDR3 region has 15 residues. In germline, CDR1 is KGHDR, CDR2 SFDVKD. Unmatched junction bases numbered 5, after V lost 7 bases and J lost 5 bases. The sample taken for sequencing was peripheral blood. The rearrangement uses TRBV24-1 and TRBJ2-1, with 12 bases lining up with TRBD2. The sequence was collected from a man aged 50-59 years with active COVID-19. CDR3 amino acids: CATRASGGGNNEQFF. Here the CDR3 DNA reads TGTGCCACCAGGGCTAGCGGGGGGGGGAACAATGAGCAGTTCTTC.